This T cell receptor beta chain appears in the sequencing data of a study of tumor-infiltrating lymphocytes in oesophageal squamous cell carcinoma. MiXCR was run by TCRdb on the PCR reads, yielding one entry per CDR3 protein. The repertoire holds some 14,000 distinct CDR3 sequences, with approximately 58% as singletons. V was shortened by 0 bases and J by 4 bases, with 9 bases between the two germline ends. This CDR3 is 15 amino acids long. CDR1 is SGHTA and CDR2 is FQGNSA in the germline V gene. This TCR was recovered from a male donor with esophageal squamous cell carcinoma. The sequenced material came from esophageal tumor tissue. V is TRBV7-2 and J is TRBJ2-2; D ambiguous. The DNA for the CDR3 is TGTGCCAGCAGCTTAGCGCCTGCTCCCACCGGGGAGCTGTTTTTT. Its translation: CASSLAPAPTGELFF. Together with reference TRBV7-2 and TRBJ2-2, the CDR3 gives the full variable domain: GAGVSQSPSNKVTEKGKDVELRCDPISGHTALYWYRQSLGQGLEFLIYFQGNSAPDKSGLPSDRFSAERTGGSVSTLTIQRTQQEDSAVYLCASSLAPAPTGELFFGEGSRLTVL.